These 9 T cell receptor beta chains originate from one sample sequenced in a study of early T cells in non-severe SARS-CoV-2 infection. Each CDR3 protein is one row after TCRdb ran MiXCR on the 5' RACE reads. The sample has about 52,000 distinct CDR3 sequences, 6.2% seen once. Sequenced input: whole blood. The receptor set was obtained from an adult who was a healthcare worker with PCR-confirmed SARS-CoV-2 infection or an uninfected control (not recorded which).

This rearrangement joins TRBV9 to TRBJ1-1, with D perhaps TRBD1 (6 bases). The germline gives CDR1 SGDLS, CDR2 YYNGEE. The CDR3 consists of 16 residues. The ends were cut back, 0 bases at V and 0 bases at J, with 12 bases in the middle. The DNA of the CDR3 is TGTGCCAGCAGCGTAGCGGTGACAGGCATGAACACTGAAGCTTTCTTT. It translates to CASSVAVTGMNTEAFF.

The rearrangement joins TRBV6-6 to TRBJ2-3; 8 positions agree with TRBD2. Germline loops: CDR1 MNHNY, CDR2 SVGAGI (reference sequence). CDR3 length equals 17 residues. V dropped 7 bases and J dropped 1; count of bases not matched to a gene: 13. Here the CDR3 DNA reads TGTGCCAGCAATCACCCGGGAGGGGTCCCACGCACAGATACGCAGTATTTT. Translation: CASNHPGGVPRTDTQYF.

The chain couples TRBV6-2 or TRBV6-3 to TRBJ2-7; D ambiguous. V gave up 9 bases and J gave up 6 bases, with 18 bases separating them. Germline V gene sequence: CDR1 MNHEY, CDR2 SVGEGT. The CDR3 spans 13 residues. CDR3 sequence (DNA): TGTGCCAGTTCTCGCCCCCCATGGGGCGAGCAGTACTTC. Its translation: CASSRPPWGEQYF.

This clonotype was detected ten times or more. The chain's CDR3 is CASSLLAGGTAYEQYF. DNA of the CDR3: TGTGCCAGCAGTCTTTTAGCGGGCGGAACCGCCTACGAGCAGTACTTC. V usage is TRBV27 and J usage is TRBJ2-7, with 7 bases fitting TRBD2. Trimming cost V 5 bases and J 2 bases; bases outside gene matches: 12. The CDR3 contains 16 residues. Germline-derived CDR1 and CDR2 are MNHEY and SMNVEV (reference sequence).

This clonotype has at least ten counts. The rearrangement links TRBV12-3 or TRBV12-4 to TRBJ2-5, with D possibly matching TRBD1 (5 bases). Trimming shortened V by 4 bases and J by 4 bases, and 10 bases separated the two germline ends. CDR3 length: 13 amino acids. CDR3 DNA sequence: TGTGCCAGCAGTTCCGGCAGGGTAGAGACCCAGTACTTC. This gives the protein CASSSGRVETQYF.

In this sample, this clonotype turned up many times. V is TRBV7-2 and J is TRBJ1-5; 7 nucleotides agree with TRBD1. Germline V gene sequence: CDR1 SGHTA, CDR2 FQGNSA. There are 15 residues in the CDR3. J lost 5 bases, V lost 5 bases, and 9 bases had no gene match. The CDR3 reads CASSPPGQIYQPQHF. The CDR3 nucleotides read TGTGCCAGCAGCCCCCCGGGACAGATATATCAGCCCCAGCATTTT.

Concerning this clonotype itself: The conserved phenylalanine or tryptophan is not found at the CDR3 terminus, so this likely reflects a read error. The limits of the CDR3 on the DNA are not certain, so only TCRdb's listed CDR3 is given. The chain has TRBV24-1 and TRBJ1-2; TRBD1, as called in the table, went unchecked against the DNA. Germline lookup yields CDR1 KGHDR and CDR2 SFDVKD. Including both end residues, the CDR3 is 14 amino acids long. The CDR3: CATSDPGRRAGGNL.

This clonotype was seen repeatedly, ten times or more. The chain links TRBV20-1 to TRBJ1-5; D is ambiguous. V lost 6 bases, J lost 3 bases, and 15 bases lay in between. CDR1 and CDR2 (germline): DFQATT, SNEGSKA (reference sequence). The CDR3 contains 14 residues. DNA for the CDR3: TGCAGTGCCGTCGGGCCAGCCAACAATCAGCCCCAGCATTTT. Its protein is CSAVGPANNQPQHF.

V usage is TRBV29-1 and J usage is TRBJ2-7, with D unresolved. CDR1 is SQVTM, CDR2 ANQGSEA, per germline. The V end was cut by 5 bases, the J end by 0 bases, with 8 bases between. This CDR3 has 12 residues. The CDR3 loop is CSVTRSSYEQYF. DNA for the CDR3: TGCAGCGTTACACGTAGCTCCTACGAGCAGTACTTC.